This section outlines one T cell receptor beta chain sequence together with its context. These data belong to a study of Graves' ophthalmopathy and Graves' hyperthyroidism. Moderate-to-severe activity, CAS ≥3, NOSPECS ≥4 and a duration under 3 months were seen in donors with ophthalmopathy. Orbital computed tomography, together with clinical symptoms, serum thyroxine, TRAb and thyroid ultrasound, was used for diagnosis. Amplified material comprised TCR beta CDR3 regions derived from RNA transcripts. Following a first-round RT-PCR that used HTBI primers, a second-round multiplex PCR was carried out. TCRdb called the multiplex PCR reads again in MiXCR, with one record for every CDR3 protein. The repertoire holds around 600,000 distinct CDR3 sequences, with about 38% as singletons. Per the germline V gene, CDR1 is MGHRA and CDR2 is YSYEKL. The V gene lost 0 bases and the J gene lost 2 bases, with 14 bases spanning the gap. CDR3 length: 16 residues.

The sequenced material came from peripheral blood. This chain uses TRBV4-1 with TRBJ2-7; D call uncertain. This sequence originates from an adult man with Graves' ophthalmopathy. The CDR3 protein is CASSQDEGGKAYEQYF. The CDR3 DNA reads as TGCGCCAGCAGCCAAGATGAAGGTGGGAAGGCCTACGAGCAGTACTTC.